Detailed here is one T cell receptor (beta chain). Its matching antigen is unknown. This entry belongs to a study of T cell responses to AZD1222 COVID-19 vaccine. Trimming cost V 0 bases and J 6 bases, with 12 bases left between them. The V gene's germline CDR1 is LGHNT and CDR2 FRNRAP. There are 15 residues in the CDR3. Study results and caveats: Baseline serostatus was positive in only a handful of AZD1222 recipients. A mostly white British donor set with more females was recruited, and clonal diversity was possibly underestimated. No repertoire was sampled before or during the peak T cell response, only after it. The study found Spike-specific TCR breadth and depth rose after two AZD1222 doses.

Libraries were prepared by immunoSEQ multiplex PCR; TCRdb keeps only in-frame clonotypes and omits some of them. The sample has under 200,000 clones, almost 95% seen once; the top ten hold 7.5% to 9.5%. V and J are TRBV12-5 and TRBJ1-5; no firm D call. The source is an adult in good health. The specimen comprised peripheral blood, sampled on day 0 of AZD1222 vaccination. The CDR3 DNA sequence: TGTGCTAGTGGTTTGGTACAAGGGAGGCGTCAGCCCCAGCATTTT. It encodes CASGLVQGRRQPQHF.